This T cell receptor (beta chain) was retrieved from a study of blood T cell repertoires in COVID-19. For the study at large: Donors in the United States, Italy and Spain gave samples during acute or convalescent COVID-19. In each case, the material was cDNA or gDNA derived from T cells, B-cell-depleted T cells, or PBMCs.

Germline V gene sequence: CDR1 SGHNT, CDR2 YYREEE (reference sequence). The CDR3 has 15 residues. Trimming cost V 2 bases and J 5 bases, with 16 bases left between them. Profiled with immunoSEQ multiplex PCR; TCRdb holds only in-frame clones, not every one. The table lists 180,000 or so clones, around nine tenths of them singletons, with roughly 3.7% in the top ten. This TCR derives from a man aged 18 to 29 with active or convalescent COVID-19. The sequenced sample consisted of peripheral blood. This chain joins TRBV5-4 and TRBJ1-2; a possible D gene is TRBD1 (6 bases). The CDR3 reads CASSFSAPTGYGYTF. The CDR3 region has the DNA TGTGCCAGCAGCTTCTCCGCGCCCACAGGGTATGGCTACACCTTC.